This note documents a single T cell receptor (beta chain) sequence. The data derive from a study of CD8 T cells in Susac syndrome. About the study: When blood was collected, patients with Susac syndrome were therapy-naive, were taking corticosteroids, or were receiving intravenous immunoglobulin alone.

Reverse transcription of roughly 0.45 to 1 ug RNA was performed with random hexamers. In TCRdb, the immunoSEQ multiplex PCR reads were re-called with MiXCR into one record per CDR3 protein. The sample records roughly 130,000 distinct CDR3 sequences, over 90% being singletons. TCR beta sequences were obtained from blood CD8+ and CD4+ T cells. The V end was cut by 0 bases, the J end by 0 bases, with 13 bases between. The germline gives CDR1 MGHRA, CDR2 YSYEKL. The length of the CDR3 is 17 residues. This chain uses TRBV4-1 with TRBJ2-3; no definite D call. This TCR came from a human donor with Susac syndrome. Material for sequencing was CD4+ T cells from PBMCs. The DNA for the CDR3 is TGCGCCAGCAGCCAAGAACGCCGAGTCGTTAGCACAGATACGCAGTATTTT. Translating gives CASSQERRVVSTDTQYF.